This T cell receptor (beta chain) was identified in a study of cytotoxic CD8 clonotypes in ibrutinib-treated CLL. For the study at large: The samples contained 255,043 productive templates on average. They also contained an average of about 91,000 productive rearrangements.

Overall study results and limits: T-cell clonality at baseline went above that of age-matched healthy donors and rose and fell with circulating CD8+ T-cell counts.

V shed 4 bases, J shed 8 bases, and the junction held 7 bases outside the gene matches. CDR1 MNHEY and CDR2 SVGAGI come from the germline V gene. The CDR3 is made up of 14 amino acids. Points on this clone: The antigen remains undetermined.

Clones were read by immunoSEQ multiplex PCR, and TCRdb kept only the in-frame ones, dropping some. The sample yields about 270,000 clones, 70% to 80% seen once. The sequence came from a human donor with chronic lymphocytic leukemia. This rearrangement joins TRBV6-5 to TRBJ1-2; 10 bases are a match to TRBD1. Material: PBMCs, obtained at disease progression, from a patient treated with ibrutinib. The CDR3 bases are TGTGCCAGCAGTTCTCGACAGGGGGCGCAGGGCTACACCTTC. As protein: CASSSRQGAQGYTF.